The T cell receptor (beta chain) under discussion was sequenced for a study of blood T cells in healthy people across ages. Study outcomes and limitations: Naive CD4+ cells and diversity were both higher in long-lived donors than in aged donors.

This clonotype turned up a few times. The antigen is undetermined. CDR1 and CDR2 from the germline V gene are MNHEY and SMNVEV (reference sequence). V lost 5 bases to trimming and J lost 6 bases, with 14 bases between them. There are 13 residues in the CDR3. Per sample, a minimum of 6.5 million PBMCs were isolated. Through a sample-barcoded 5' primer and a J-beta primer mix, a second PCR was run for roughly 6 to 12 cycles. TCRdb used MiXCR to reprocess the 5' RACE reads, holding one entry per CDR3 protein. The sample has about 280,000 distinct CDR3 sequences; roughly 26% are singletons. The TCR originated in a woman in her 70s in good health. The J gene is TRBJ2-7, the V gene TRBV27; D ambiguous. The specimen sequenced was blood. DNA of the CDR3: TGTGCCAGCAGTAAGGTGCCGGTAGGCGAGCAGTACTTC. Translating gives CASSKVPVGEQYF.